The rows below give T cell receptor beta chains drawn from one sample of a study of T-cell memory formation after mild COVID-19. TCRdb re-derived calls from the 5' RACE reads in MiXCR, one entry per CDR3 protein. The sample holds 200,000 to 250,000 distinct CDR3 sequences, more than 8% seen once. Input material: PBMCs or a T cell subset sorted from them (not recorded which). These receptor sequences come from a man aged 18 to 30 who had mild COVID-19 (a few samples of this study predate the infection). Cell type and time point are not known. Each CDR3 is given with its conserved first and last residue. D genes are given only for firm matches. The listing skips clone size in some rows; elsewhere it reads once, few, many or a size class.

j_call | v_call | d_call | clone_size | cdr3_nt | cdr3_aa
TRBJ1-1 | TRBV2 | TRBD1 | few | TGTGCCAGCAGACAATTACAGGGGGCCAACACTGAAGCTTTCTTT | CASRQLQGANTEAFF
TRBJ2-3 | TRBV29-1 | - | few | TGCAGCGTTGGAGACACTTTCACAGATACGCAGTATTTT | CSVGDTFTDTQYF
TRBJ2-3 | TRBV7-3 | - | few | TGTGCCAGCAGCTCAGGACTAGATACGCAGTATTTT | CASSSGLDTQYF
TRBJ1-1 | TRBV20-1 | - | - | TGCAGTGCAAAGTTCCGGAACACTGAAGCTTTCTTT | CSAKFRNTEAFF
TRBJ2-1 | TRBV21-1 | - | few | TGTGCCAGCAGCAGCCCTAGAAATGAGCAGTTCTTC | CASSSPRNEQFF
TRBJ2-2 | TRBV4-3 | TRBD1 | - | TGCGCCAGCAGCCAGCGGGACAGGGGTTTTATCGGGGAGCTGTTTTTT | CASSQRDRGFIGELFF
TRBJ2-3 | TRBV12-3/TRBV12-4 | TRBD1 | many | TGTGCCAGCGCCGCCGGGACAGGGGGGGAAGATACGCAGTATTTT | CASAAGTGGEDTQYF
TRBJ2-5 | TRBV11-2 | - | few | TGTGCCAGCAGCTTAGGTGTTGGACGGTACCAAGAGACCCAGTACTTC | CASSLGVGRYQETQYF
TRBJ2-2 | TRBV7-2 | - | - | TGTGCCAGCAGCCTTCTTAGCCGGACCGGGGAGCTGTTTTTT | CASSLLSRTGELFF
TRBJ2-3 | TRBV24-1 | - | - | TGTGCCACTGCTTCTGGTACAGTGGTAGATACGCAGTATTTT | CATASGTVVDTQYF
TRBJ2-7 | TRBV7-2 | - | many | TGTGCCAGCAGCCCGGGGGCCACGTCCTACGAGCAGTACTTC | CASSPGATSYEQYF
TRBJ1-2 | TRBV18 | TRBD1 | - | TGTGCCAGCTCACCGACCGGGACAGACACTTATGGCTACACCTTC | CASSPTGTDTYGYTF
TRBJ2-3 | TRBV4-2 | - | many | TGTGCCAGCAGCCAAGACGGGGCCTCAGGGGCAGATACGCAGTATTTT | CASSQDGASGADTQYF
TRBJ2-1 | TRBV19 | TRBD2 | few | TGTGCCAGTACCCACCCGGGGGGCTCCTACAATGAGCAGTTCTTC | CASTHPGGSYNEQFF